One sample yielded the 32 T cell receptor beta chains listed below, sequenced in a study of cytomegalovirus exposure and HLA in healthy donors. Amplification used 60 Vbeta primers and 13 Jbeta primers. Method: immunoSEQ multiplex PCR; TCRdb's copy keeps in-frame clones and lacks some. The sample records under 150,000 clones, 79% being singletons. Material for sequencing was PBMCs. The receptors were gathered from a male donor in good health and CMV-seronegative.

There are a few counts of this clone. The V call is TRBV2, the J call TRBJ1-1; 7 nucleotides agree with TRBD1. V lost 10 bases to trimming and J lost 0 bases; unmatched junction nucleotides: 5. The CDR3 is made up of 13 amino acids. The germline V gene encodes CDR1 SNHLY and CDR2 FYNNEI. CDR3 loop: CATRQGMNTEAFF. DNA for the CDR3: TGTGCCACAAGACAGGGAATGAACACTGAAGCTTTCTTT.

This chain's CDR3 is CALYRGQGFTEAFF. In DNA, the CDR3 is TGTGCCCTATATCGGGGACAGGGTTTTACTGAAGCTTTCTTT. The genes are TRBV30 and TRBJ1-1; 9 bases are a match to TRBD1. Germline CDR1 reads GTSNPN; CDR2 reads SVGIG (reference sequence). V shed 8 bases and J 5 bases; nucleotides not matched to a gene: 12. CDR3 size: 14 residues.

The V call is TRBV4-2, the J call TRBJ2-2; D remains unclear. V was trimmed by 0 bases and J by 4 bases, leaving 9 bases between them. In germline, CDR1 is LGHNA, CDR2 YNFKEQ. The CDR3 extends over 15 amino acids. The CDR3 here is CASSQDVPVTGELFF. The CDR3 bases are TGTGCCAGCAGCCAAGACGTGCCGGTCACCGGGGAGCTGTTTTTT.

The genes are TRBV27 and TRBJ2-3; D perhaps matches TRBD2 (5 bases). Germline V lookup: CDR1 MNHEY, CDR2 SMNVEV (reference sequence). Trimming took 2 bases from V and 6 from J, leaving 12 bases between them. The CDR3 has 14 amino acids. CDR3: CASSLGQRRDTQYF. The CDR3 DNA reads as TGTGCCAGCAGTTTAGGCCAGCGGAGGGATACGCAGTATTTT.

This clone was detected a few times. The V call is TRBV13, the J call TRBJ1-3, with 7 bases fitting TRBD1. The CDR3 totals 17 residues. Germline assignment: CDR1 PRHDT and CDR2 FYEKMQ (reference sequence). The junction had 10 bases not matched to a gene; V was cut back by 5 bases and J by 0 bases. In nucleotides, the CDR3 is TGTGCCAGCAGCCCCAGGGGGTTCTCTAGCTCTGGAAACACCATATATTTT. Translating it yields CASSPRGFSSSGNTIYF.

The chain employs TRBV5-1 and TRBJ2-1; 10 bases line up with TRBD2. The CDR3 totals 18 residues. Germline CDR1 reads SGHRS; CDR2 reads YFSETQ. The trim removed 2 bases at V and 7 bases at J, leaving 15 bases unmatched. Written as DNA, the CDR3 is TGCGCCAGCAGCTTTTCGCCTAGCGGGGGCCCCAATAAAAATGAGCAGTTCTTC. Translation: CASSFSPSGGPNKNEQFF.

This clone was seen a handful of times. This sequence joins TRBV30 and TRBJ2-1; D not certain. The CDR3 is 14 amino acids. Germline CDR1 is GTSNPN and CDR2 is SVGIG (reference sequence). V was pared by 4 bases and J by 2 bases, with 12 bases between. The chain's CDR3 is CAWTQLYAYNEQFF. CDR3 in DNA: TGTGCCTGGACTCAACTTTATGCCTACAATGAGCAGTTCTTC. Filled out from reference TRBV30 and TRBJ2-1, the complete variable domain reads SQTIHQWPATLVQPVGSPLSLECTVEGTSNPNLYWYRQAAGRGLQLLFYSVGIGQISSEVPQNLSASRPQDRQFILSSKKLLLSDSGFYLCAWTQLYAYNEQFFGPGTRLTVL.

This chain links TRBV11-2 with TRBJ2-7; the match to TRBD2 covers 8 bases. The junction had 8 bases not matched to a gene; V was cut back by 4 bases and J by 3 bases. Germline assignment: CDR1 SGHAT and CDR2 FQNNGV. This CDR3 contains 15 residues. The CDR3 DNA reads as TGTGCCAGCAGCTCCCAGCGGGGGTCCCTCTACGAGCAGTACTTC. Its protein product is CASSSQRGSLYEQYF.

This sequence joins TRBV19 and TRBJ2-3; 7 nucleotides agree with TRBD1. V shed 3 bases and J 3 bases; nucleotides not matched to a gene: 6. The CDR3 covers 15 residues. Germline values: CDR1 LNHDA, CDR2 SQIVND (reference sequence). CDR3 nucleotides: TGTGCCAGTAGTATCGAGGGGGCTGGGACAGATACGCAGTATTTT. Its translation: CASSIEGAGTDTQYF. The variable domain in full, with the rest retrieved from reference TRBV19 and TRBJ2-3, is DGGITQSPKYLFRKEGQNVTLSCEQNLNHDAMYWYRQDPGQGLRLIYYSQIVNDFQKGDIAEGYSVSREKKESFPLTVTSAQKNPTAFYLCASSIEGAGTDTQYFGPGTRLTVL.

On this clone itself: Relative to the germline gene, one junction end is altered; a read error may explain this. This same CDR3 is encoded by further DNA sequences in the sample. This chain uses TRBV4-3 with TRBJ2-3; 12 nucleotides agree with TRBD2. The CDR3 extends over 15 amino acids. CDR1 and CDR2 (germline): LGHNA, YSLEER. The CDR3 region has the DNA TGCGCCAGCAGCCAAGATCGACTAGCGGGGGATACACAGTATTTT. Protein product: CASSQDRLAGDTQYF.

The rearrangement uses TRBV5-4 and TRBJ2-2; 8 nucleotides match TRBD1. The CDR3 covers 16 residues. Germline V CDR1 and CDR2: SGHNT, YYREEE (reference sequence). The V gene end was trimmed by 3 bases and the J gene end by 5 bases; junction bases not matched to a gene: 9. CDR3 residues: CASSSPGQGGTGELFF. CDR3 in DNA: TGTGCCAGCAGCTCCCCCGGACAGGGAGGAACCGGGGAGCTGTTTTTT.

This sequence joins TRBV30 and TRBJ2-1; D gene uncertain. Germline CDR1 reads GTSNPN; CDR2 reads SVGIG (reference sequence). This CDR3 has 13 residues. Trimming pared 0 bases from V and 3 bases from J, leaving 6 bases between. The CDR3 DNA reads TGTGCCTGGAGTGTAGGCGGCTACAATGAGCAGTTCTTC. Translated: CAWSVGGYNEQFF.

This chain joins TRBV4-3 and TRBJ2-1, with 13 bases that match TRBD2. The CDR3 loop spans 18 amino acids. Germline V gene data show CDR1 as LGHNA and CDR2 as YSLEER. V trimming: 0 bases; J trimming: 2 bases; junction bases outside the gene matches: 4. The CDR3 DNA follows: TGCGCCAGCAGCCAAGATTCACTAGCGGGGGGGCCCTACAATGAGCAGTTCTTC. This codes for CASSQDSLAGGPYNEQFF.

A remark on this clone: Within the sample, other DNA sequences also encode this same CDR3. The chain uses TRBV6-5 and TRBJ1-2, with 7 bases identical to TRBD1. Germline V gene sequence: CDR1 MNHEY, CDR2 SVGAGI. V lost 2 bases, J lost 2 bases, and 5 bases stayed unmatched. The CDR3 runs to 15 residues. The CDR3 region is CASSYGAGGNYGYTF. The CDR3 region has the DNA TGTGCCAGCAGTTACGGGGCAGGGGGGAACTATGGCTACACCTTC.

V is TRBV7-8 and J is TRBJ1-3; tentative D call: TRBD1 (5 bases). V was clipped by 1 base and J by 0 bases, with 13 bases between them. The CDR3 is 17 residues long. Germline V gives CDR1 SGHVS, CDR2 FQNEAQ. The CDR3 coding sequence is TGTGCCAGCAGCTTAGGGTTAGGGGTCACCTCTGGAAACACCATATATTTT. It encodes CASSLGLGVTSGNTIYF.

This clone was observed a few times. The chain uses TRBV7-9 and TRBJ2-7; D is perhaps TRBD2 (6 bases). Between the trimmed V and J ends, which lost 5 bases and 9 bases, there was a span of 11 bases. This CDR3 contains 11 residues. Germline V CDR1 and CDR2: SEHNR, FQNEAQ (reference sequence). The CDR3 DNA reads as TGTGCCAGCAGCCCTGCGCGGGGGCAGTACTTC. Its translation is CASSPARGQYF.

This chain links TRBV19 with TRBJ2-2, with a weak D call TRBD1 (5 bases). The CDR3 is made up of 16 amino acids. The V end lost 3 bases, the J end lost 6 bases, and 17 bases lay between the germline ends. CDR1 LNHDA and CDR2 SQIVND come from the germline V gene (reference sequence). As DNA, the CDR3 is TGTGCCAGTAGTATCTCCGGCGGAAGGGGCGCCGGGGAGCTGTTTTTT. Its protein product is CASSISGGRGAGELFF.

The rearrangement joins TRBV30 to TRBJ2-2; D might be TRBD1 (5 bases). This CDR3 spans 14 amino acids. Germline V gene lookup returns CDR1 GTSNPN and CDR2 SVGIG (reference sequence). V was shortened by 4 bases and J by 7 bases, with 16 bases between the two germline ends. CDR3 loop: CAWIRGSHLGELFF. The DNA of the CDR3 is TGTGCCTGGATTAGGGGCTCACACCTCGGGGAGCTGTTTTTT.

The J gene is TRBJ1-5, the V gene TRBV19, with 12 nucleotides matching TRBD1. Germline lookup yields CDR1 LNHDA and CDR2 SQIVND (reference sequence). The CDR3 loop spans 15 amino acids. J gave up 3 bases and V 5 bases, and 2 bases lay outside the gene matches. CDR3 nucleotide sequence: TGTGCCAGTAGTGCGGGACAGGGGGCCAATCAGCCCCAGCATTTT. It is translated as CASSAGQGANQPQHF.

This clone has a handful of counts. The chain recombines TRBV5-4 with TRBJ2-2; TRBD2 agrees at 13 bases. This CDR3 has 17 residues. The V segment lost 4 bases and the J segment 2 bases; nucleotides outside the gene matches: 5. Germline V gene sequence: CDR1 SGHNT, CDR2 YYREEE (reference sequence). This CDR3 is CASSPTSGGANTGELFF. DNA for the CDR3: TGTGCCAGCAGCCCTACTAGCGGGGGGGCCAACACCGGGGAGCTGTTTTTT.

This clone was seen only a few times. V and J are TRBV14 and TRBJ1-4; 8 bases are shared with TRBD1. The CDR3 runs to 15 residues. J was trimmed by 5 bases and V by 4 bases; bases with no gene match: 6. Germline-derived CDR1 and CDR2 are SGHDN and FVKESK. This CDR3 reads CASSLLRTGNEKLFF. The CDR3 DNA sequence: TGTGCCAGCAGCCTCTTAAGGACAGGGAATGAAAAACTGTTTTTT.

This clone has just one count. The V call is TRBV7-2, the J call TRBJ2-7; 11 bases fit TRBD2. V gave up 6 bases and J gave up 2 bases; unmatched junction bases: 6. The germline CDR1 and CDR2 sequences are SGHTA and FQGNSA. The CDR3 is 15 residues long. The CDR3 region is CASSSPGLAAYEQYF. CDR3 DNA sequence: TGTGCCAGCAGTTCCCCGGGACTAGCGGCCTACGAGCAGTACTTC.

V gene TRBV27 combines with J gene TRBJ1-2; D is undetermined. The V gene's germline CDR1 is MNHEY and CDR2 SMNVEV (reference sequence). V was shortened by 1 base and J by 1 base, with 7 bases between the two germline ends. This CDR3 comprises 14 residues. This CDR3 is CASSLLGSNYGYTF. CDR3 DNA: TGTGCCAGCAGTTTATTAGGGAGTAACTATGGCTACACCTTC.

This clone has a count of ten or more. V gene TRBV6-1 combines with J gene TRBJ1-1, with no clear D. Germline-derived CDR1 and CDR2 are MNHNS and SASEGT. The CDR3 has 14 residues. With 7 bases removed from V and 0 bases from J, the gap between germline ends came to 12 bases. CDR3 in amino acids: CASTLGDMNTEAFF. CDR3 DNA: TGTGCCAGCACCCTCGGGGATATGAACACTGAAGCTTTCTTT.

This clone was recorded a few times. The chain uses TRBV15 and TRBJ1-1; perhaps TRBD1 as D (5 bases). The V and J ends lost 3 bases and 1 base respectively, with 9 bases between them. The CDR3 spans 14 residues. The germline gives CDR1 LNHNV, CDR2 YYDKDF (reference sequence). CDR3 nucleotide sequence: TGTGCCACCAGCAGCCTAACAGGGAACACTGAAGCTTTCTTT. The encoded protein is CATSSLTGNTEAFF.

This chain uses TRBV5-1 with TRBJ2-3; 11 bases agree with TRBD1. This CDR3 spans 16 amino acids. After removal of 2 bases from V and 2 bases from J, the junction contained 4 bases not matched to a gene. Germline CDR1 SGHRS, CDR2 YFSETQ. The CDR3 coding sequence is TGCGCCAGCAGCTTTGGACAGGGGGCTTACACAGATACGCAGTATTTT. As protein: CASSFGQGAYTDTQYF.

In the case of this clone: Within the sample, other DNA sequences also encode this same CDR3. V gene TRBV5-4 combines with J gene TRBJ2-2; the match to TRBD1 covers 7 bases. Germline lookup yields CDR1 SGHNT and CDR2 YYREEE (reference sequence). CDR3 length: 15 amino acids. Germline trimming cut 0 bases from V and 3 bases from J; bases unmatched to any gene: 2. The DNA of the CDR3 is TGTGCCAGCAGCTTGGGACAGGGATACACCGGGGAGCTGTTTTTT. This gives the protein CASSLGQGYTGELFF. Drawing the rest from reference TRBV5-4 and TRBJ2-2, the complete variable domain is ETGVTQSPTHLIKTRGQQVTLRCSSQSGHNTVSWYQQALGQGPQFIFQYYREEENGRGNFPPRFSGLQFPNYSSELNVNALELDDSALYLCASSLGQGYTGELFFGEGSRLTVL.

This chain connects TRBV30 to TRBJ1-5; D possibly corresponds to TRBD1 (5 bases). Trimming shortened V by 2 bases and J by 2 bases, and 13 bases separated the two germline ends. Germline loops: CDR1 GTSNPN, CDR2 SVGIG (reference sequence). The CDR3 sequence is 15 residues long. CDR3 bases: TGTGCCTGGAGTCTTAACGGGGGAGGCAATCAGCCCCAGCATTTT. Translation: CAWSLNGGGNQPQHF.

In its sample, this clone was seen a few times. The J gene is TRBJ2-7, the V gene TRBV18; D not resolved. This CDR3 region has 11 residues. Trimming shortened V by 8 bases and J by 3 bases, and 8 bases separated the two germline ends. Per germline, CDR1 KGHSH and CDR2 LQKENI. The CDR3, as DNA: TGTGCCAGCCCGCAGAACTACGAGCAGTACTTC. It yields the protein CASPQNYEQYF.

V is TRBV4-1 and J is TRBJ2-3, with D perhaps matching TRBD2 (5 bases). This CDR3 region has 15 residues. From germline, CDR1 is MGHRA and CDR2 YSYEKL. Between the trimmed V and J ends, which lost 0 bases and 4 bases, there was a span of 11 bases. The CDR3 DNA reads TGCGCCAGCAGCCAAGATTCGGGGAGAGCAGATACGCAGTATTTT. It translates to CASSQDSGRADTQYF.

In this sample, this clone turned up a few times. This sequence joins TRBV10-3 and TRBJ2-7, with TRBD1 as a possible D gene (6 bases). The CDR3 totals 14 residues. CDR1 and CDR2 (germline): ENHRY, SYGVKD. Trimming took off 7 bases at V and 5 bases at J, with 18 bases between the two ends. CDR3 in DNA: TGTGCCATCAATACCGGACAGTCCCTTGACGAGCAGTACTTC. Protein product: CAINTGQSLDEQYF.

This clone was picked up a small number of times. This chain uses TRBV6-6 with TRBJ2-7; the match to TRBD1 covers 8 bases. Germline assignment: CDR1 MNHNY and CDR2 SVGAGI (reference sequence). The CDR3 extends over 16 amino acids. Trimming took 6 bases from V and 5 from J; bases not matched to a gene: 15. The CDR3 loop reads CASSFYPGQEPHEQYF. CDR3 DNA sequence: TGTGCCAGCAGCTTCTATCCGGGACAGGAGCCCCACGAGCAGTACTTC.